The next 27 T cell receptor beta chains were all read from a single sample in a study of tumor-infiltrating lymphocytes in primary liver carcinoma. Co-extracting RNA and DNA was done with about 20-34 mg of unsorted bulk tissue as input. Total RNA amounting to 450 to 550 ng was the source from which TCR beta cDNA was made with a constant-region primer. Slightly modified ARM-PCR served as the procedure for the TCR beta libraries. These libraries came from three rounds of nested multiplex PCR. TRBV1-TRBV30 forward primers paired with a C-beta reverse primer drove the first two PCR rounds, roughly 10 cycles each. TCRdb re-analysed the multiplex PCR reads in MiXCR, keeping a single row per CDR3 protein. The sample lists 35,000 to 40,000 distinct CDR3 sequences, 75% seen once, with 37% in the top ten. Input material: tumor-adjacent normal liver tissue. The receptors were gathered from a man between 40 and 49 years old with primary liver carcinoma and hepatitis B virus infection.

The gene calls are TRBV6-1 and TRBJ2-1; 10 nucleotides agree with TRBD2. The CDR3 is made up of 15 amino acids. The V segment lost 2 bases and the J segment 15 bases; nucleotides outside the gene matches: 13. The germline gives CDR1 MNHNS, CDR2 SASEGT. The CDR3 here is CASSEPSGSYNGRFF. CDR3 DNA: TGTGCCAGCAGTGAACCTAGCGGGAGCTACAATGGGCGGTTCTTC.

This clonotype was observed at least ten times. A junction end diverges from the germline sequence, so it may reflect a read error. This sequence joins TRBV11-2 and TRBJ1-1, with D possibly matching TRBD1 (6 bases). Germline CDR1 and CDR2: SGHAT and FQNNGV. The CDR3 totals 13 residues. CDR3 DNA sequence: TGTGCCAGCAGCTCTCCGGGGGACACTGAAGCCTTCTTT. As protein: CASSSPGDTEAFF.

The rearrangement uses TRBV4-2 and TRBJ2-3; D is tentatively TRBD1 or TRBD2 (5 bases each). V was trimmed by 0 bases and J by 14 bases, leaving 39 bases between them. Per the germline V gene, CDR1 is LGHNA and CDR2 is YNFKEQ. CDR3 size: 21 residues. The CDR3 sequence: CASSQDSGPAAYRFSTDTLYF. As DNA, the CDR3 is TGTGCCAGCAGCCAAGATTCGGGACCAGCGGCATATCGATTTAGCACAGATACTCTGTATTTT.

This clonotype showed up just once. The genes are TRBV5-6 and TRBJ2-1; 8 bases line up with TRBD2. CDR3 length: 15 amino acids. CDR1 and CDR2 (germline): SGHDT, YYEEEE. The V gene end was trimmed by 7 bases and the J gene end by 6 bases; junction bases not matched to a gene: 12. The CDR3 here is CASSEGVAGFNEQFF. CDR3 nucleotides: TGTGCCAGCTCTGAGGGAGTAGCGGGGTTCAATGAGCAGTTCTTC.

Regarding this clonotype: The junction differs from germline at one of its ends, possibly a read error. The CDR3 nucleotides are TGCAGCGTTGGTGGAGGATGGGATATGAACACTGAGGCTTTCTTT. It translates to CSVGGGWDMNTEAFF. The V gene is TRBV29-1, the J gene TRBJ1-1; D gene uncertain. The V gene's germline CDR1 is SQVTM and CDR2 ANQGSEA. This CDR3 has 15 amino acids.

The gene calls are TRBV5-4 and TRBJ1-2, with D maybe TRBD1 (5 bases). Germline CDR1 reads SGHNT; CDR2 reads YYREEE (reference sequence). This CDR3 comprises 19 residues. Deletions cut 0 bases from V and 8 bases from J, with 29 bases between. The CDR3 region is CASSLGVRGGPQGGQGYTF. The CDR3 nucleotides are TGTGCCAGCAGCTTGGGTGTCCGTGGGGGACCCCAGGGCGGGCAGGGCTACACCTTC.

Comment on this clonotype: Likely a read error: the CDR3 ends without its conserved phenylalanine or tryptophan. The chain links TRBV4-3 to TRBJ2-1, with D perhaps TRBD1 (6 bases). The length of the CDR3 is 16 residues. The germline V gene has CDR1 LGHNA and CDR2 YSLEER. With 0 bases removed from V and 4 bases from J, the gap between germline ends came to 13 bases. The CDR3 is CASSQDRDTLYNEQFL. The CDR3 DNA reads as TGCGCCAGCAGCCAAGATAGGGACACCCTATACAATGAGCAGTTCCTC.

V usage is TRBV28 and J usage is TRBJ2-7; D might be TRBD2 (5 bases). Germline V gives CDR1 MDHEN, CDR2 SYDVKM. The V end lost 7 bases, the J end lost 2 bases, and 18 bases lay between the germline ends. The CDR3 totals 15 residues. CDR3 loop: CASNIPKEGAYEQYF. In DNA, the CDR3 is TGTGCCAGCAATATACCCAAAGAGGGAGCCTACGAGCAGTACTTC.

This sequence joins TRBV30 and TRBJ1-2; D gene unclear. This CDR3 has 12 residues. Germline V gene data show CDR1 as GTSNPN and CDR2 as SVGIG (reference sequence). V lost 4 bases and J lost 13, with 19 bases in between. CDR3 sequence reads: CAWTSTNYDCTF. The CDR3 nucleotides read TGTGCCTGGACTTCAACTAACTATGACTGCACCTTC. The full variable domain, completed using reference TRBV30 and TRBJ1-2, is SQTIHQWPATLVQPVGSPLSLECTVEGTSNPNLYWYRQAAGRGLQLLFYSVGIGQISSEVPQNLSASRPQDRQFILSSKKLLLSDSGFYLCAWTSTNYDCTFGSGTRLTVV.

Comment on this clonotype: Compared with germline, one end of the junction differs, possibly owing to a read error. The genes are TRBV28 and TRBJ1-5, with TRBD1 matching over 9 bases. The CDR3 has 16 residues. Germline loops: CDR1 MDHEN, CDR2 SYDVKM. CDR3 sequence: CASTFDRGASNQPLYF. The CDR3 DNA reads TGTGCCAGCACCTTCGACAGGGGGGCCTCCAATCAGCCCCTGTATTTT.

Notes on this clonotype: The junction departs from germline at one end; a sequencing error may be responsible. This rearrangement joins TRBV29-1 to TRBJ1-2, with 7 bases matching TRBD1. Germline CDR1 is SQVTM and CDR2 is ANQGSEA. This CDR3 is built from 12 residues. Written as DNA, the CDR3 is TGCAGAGTTGACACAGGGGTAGGCGGCTACACCTTC. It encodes CRVDTGVGGYTF.

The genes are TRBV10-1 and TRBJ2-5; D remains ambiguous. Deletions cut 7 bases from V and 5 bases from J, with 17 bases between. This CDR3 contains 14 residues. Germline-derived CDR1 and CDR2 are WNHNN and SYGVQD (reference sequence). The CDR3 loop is CASTETVASETQYF. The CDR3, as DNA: TGCGCCAGCACTGAAACCGTAGCCTCGGAGACCCAGTACTTC.

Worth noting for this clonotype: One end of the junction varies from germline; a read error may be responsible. The CDR3 spells CTSSVVAEWVNNEQFF. CDR3 in DNA: TGTACCAGCAGTGTCGTAGCGGAATGGGTAAACAATGAGCAGTTCTTC. The rearrangement joins TRBV14 to TRBJ2-1; D perhaps matches TRBD2 (6 bases). CDR3 length: 16 residues. Germline assignment: CDR1 SGHDN and CDR2 FVKESK.

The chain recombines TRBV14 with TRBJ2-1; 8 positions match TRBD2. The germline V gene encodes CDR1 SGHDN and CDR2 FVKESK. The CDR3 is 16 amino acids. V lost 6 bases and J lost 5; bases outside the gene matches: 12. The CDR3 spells CASSTVAGCVNNEQFF. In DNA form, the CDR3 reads TGTGCCAGCAGTACAGTAGCGGGATGCGTAAACAATGAGCAGTTCTTC.

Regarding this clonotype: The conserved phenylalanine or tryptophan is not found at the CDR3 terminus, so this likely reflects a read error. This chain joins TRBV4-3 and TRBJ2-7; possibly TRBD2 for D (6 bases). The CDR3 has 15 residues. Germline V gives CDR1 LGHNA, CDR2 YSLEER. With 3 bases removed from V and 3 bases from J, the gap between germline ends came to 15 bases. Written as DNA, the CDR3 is TGCGCCAGCAGCCAGGAGTACGGGAGTAACTACGAGCAGTACCTC. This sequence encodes CASSQEYGSNYEQYL.

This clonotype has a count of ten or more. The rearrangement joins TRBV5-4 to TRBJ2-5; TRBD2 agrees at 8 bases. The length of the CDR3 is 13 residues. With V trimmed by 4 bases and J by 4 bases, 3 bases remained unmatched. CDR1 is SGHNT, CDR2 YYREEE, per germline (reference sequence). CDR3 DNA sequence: TGTGCCAGCAGCCCGACTAGCGTAGAGACCCAGTACTTC. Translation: CASSPTSVETQYF.

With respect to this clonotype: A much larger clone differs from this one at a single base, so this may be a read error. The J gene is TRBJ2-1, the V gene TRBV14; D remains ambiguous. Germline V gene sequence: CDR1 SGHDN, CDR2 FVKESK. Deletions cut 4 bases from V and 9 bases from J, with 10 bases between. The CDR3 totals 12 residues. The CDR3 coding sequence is TGTGCCAGCAGCCCAAGGGCGGTTGAGCAGTTCTTC. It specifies CASSPRAVEQFF.

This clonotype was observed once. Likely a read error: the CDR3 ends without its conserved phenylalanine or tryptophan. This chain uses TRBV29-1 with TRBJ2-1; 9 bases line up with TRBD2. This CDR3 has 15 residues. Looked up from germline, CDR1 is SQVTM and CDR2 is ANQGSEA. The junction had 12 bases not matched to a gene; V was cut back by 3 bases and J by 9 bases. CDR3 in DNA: TGCAGCGTTGAGGTTGGCGGGAGGGCAAGCGGTGAGCAGTTCTTA. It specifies CSVEVGGRASGEQFL.

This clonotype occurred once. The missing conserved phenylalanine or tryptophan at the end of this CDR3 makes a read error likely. In nucleotides, the CDR3 is TGTGACAGCACCGGGACAGGGGGCGCGGACGAGCAGTACATC. Protein product: CDSTGTGGADEQYI. The chain has TRBV6-1 and TRBJ2-7, with 12 nucleotides matching TRBD1. Per germline, CDR1 MNHNS and CDR2 SASEGT. This CDR3 contains 14 residues.

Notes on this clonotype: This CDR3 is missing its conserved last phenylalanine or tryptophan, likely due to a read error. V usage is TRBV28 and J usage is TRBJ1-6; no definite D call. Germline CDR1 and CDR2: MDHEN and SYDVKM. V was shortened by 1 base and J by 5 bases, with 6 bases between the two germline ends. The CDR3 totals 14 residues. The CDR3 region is CASSLLVNNSPLHI. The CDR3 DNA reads TGTGCCAGCAGTTTATTGGTGAATAATTCACCCCTCCACATT.

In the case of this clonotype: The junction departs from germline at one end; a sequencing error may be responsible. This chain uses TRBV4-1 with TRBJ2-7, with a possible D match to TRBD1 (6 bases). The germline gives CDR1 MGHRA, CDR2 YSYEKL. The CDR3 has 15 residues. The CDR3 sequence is CANSPQDRLSYEQYF. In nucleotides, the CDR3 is TGCGCCAACAGCCCGCAGGACAGACTCTCCTACGAGCAGTACTTC.

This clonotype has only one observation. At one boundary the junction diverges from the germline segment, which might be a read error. CDR3 DNA: TGTGGCAGCAGCTCCCCCAAGGGCTCTGTGGCCAACGTCCTGACTTTC. It is translated as CGSSSPKGSVANVLTF. V gene TRBV7-8 combines with J gene TRBJ2-6; D is unresolved. The CDR3 spans 16 residues. Per the germline V gene, CDR1 is SGHVS and CDR2 is FQNEAQ.

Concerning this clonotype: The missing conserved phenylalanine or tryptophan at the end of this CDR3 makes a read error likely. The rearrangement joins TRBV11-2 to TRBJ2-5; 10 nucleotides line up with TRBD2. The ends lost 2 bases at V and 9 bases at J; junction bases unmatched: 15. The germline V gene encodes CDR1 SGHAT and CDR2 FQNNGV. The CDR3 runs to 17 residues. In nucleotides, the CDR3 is TGTGCCAGCAGCTTAAGACTAGCGGGTGACTCAAGCGAGGCCCAGTACCTC. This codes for CASSLRLAGDSSEAQYL.

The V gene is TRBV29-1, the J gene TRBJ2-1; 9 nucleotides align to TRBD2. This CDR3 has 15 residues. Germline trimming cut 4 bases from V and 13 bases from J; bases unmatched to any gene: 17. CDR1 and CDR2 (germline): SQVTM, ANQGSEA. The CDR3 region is CSVGVPAREGYGQFF. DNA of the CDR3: TGCAGCGTTGGGGTTCCAGCGCGGGAGGGCTATGGACAGTTCTTC.

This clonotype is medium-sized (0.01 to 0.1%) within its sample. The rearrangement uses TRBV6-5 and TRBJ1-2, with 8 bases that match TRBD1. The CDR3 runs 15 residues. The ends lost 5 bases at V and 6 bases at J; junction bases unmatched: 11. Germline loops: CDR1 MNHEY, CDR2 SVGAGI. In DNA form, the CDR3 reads TGTGCCAGCAGTGCACCCGACAGGGGAAATCATGGCTACACCTTC. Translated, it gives CASSAPDRGNHGYTF.

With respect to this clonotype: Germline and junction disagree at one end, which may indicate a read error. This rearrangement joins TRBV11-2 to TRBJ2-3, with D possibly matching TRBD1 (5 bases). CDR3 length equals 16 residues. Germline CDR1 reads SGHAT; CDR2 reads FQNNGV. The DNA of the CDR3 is TGTGCCAGCAGCTTGGTAGGTGACAGTTCCATAGATATGCAGTATTTT. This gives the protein CASSLVGDSSIDMQYF.

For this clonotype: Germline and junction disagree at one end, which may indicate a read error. CDR3 DNA: TGCACCAGCAGTGAAGCGGAAAACACGGAAGCTTTCTTT. This encodes CTSSEAENTEAFF. The chain employs TRBV10-2 and TRBJ1-1, with D uncertain. The germline CDR1 and CDR2 sequences are WSHSY and SAAADI. This CDR3 has 13 amino acids.